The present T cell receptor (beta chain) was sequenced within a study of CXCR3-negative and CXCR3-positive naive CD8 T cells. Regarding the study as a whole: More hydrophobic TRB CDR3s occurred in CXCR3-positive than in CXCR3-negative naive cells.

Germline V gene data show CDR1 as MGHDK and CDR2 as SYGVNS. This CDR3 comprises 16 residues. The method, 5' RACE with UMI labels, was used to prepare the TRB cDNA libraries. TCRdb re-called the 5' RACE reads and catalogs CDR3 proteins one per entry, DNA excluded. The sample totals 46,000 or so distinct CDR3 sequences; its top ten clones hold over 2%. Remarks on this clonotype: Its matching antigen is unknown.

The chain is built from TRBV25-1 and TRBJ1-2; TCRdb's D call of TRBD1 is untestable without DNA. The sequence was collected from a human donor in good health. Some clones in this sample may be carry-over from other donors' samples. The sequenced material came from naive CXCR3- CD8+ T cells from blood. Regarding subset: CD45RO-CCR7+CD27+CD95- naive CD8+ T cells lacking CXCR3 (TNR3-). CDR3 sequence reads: CASSEYFPGEHYGYTF.